Below, 20 T cell receptor beta chains from the same sample are listed, as sequenced in a study of post-analysis software for immune sequencing data. General study results and limits: Roughly 5 TRBV segments were significantly more frequent in patients than in controls. TRBV5-6, TRBV5-1 and TRBV20-1 were among these segments.

The antigens of these receptors remain unknown. Unique molecular identifiers were carried by the TCR beta cDNA libraries. One entry per CDR3 protein results from TCRdb running MiXCR on the PCR reads. The sample records around 200,000 distinct CDR3 sequences, 25% to 30% being singletons. The sequenced sample was blood. The receptor set was obtained from a girl aged 2 to 17 with multiple sclerosis.

The chain couples TRBV5-1 to TRBJ1-6; D gene ambiguous. Germline loops: CDR1 SGHRS, CDR2 YFSETQ. V was shortened by 4 bases and J by 5 bases, with 13 bases between the two germline ends. This CDR3 is built from 15 residues. The CDR3 nucleotides read TGCGCCAGCAGCCTAAGGACCGTAAATAATTCACCCCTCCACTTT. It translates to CASSLRTVNNSPLHF.

There are many counts of this clonotype. The V call is TRBV5-1, the J call TRBJ2-5; D gene ambiguous. The V end lost 0 bases, the J end lost 2 bases, and 8 bases lay between the germline ends. Looked up from germline, CDR1 is SGHRS and CDR2 is YFSETQ. There are 14 residues in the CDR3. The CDR3 region has the DNA TGCGCCAGCAGCTTGGCGACGGTGCAAGAGACCCAGTACTTC. It is translated as CASSLATVQETQYF. Looking up the rest from reference TRBV5-1 and TRBJ2-5 gives the full variable domain: KAGVTQTPRYLIKTRGQQVTLSCSPISGHRSVSWYQQTPGQGLQFLFEYFSETQRNKGNFPGRFSGRQFSNSRSEMNVSTLELGDSALYLCASSLATVQETQYFGPGTRLLVL.

This clonotype showed up just a few times. The chain combines TRBV4-1 with TRBJ1-3, with a tentative D call TRBD1 (6 bases). Trimming cost V 0 bases and J 2 bases, with 14 bases left between them. Per the germline V gene, CDR1 is MGHRA and CDR2 is YSYEKL. The CDR3 totals 17 residues. CDR3 in amino acids: CASSQEMDRHPGNTIYF. CDR3 coding DNA: TGCGCCAGCAGCCAAGAGATGGACAGACATCCTGGAAACACCATATATTTT.

This clonotype was seen at least ten times. This chain joins TRBV28 and TRBJ2-1; 13 nucleotides agree with TRBD2. Germline V gives CDR1 MDHEN, CDR2 SYDVKM. The CDR3 sequence is 17 residues long. With 6 bases clipped from V and 0 bases from J, the junction kept 5 bases outside the gene matches. CDR3 in amino acids: CASRGLAGASSYNEQFF. CDR3 sequence (DNA): TGTGCCAGCAGAGGACTAGCGGGAGCGAGCTCCTACAATGAGCAGTTCTTC.

This clonotype was counted a few times. The chain uses TRBV30 and TRBJ1-1, with unresolved D. The CDR3 has 14 residues. Germline CDR1 is GTSNPN and CDR2 is SVGIG (reference sequence). V was pared by 0 bases and J by 4 bases, with 12 bases between. CDR3 DNA: TGTGCCTGGAGTGTAACGATCGGCGGCACTGAAGCTTTCTTT. As protein: CAWSVTIGGTEAFF.

This clonotype was seen many times. The chain recombines TRBV12-3 or TRBV12-4 with TRBJ1-2; D is unclear. The germline V and J ends were trimmed by 3 bases and 6 bases, with 14 bases remaining between them. The CDR3 has 14 residues. The CDR3: CASSLLASPNGYTF. The CDR3 DNA reads TGTGCCAGCAGTTTGTTGGCCAGCCCTAATGGCTACACCTTC.

The V call is TRBV3-1, the J call TRBJ2-5; D is undetermined. Looked up from germline, CDR1 is LGHDT and CDR2 is YNNKEL (reference sequence). Between the trimmed V and J ends, which lost 5 bases and 11 bases, there was a span of 12 bases. This CDR3 comprises 11 residues. This CDR3 is CASSVYHEQYF. The CDR3 coding sequence is TGTGCCAGCAGCGTTTACCATGAGCAGTACTTC.

There are many counts of this clonotype. The chain carries TRBV11-2 and TRBJ2-5; 8 positions match TRBD2. CDR3 size: 15 residues. Trimming cost V 6 bases and J 4 bases; bases outside gene matches: 10. Per germline, CDR1 SGHAT and CDR2 FQNNGV. The CDR3 region is CASRIAGNWGETQYF. The CDR3 region has the DNA TGTGCCAGCAGAATAGCGGGGAATTGGGGAGAGACCCAGTACTTC.

There are a few counts of this clonotype. This chain connects TRBV20-1 to TRBJ1-2; D is unclear. This CDR3 comprises 11 residues. Germline CDR1 is DFQATT and CDR2 is SNEGSKA (reference sequence). V gave up 3 bases and J gave up 2 bases, with 4 bases separating them. The CDR3 sequence: CSASGNYGYTF. CDR3 in DNA: TGCAGTGCTAGCGGGAACTATGGCTACACCTTC.

This rearrangement joins TRBV14 to TRBJ1-1; no definite D call. The CDR3 has 14 amino acids. Germline CDR1 SGHDN, CDR2 FVKESK. The germline V and J ends were trimmed by 4 bases and 10 bases, with 19 bases remaining between them. The CDR3 reads CASSPFISWRRAFF. The CDR3 bases are TGTGCCAGCAGCCCATTTATATCGTGGCGAAGAGCTTTCTTT.

The chain joins TRBV10-3 to TRBJ1-2, with 7 bases matching TRBD1. Germline CDR1 and CDR2: ENHRY and SYGVKD. This CDR3 region has 12 residues. J gave up 4 bases and V 6 bases, and 2 bases lay outside the gene matches. The DNA for the CDR3 is TGTGCCATCAGGGGACAGTCCTATGGCTACACCTTC. Amino acid sequence: CAIRGQSYGYTF.

Concerning this clonotype: A read error may be the cause here, since a much bigger clone is one base away. This CDR3 reads CAGSLFGSSSYEQYF. Written as DNA, the CDR3 is TGTGCCGGCAGCTTGTTCGGGAGTAGCTCCTACGAGCAGTACTTC. V is TRBV5-6 and J is TRBJ2-7, with a tentative D call TRBD2 (6 bases). Germline V gene lookup returns CDR1 SGHDT and CDR2 YYEEEE. The CDR3 runs 15 residues.

The chain carries TRBV6-1 and TRBJ1-1; TRBD1 might be the D (6 bases). V shed 7 bases and J shed 5 bases, with 17 bases lying between them. The CDR3 is 14 amino acids. The germline V gene has CDR1 MNHNS and CDR2 SASEGT. The CDR3 DNA reads as TGTGCCAGCAACTTTAGGGGGGGGTTGACTGAAGCTTTCTTT. Encoded protein: CASNFRGGLTEAFF.

The J gene is TRBJ2-1, the V gene TRBV10-3; 8 nucleotides agree with TRBD2. The ends lost 7 bases at V and 1 base at J; junction bases unmatched: 6. The CDR3 length is 15 residues. CDR1 is ENHRY, CDR2 SYGVKD, per germline. The CDR3 nucleotides read TGTGCCATCACGGCCGCGGGAGGTTCCTACAATGAGCAGTTCTTC. Translating it yields CAITAAGGSYNEQFF.

This clonotype was detected ten times or more. This chain connects TRBV3-1 to TRBJ1-2; the D is unclear. Trimming took 0 bases from V and 2 from J, leaving 7 bases between them. CDR3 length: 14 residues. Germline V gene lookup returns CDR1 LGHDT and CDR2 YNNKEL (reference sequence). This chain's CDR3 is CASSQDTLNYGYTF. DNA of the CDR3: TGTGCCAGCAGCCAAGATACACTCAACTATGGCTACACCTTC. Drawing the rest from reference TRBV3-1 and TRBJ1-2, the complete variable domain is DTAVSQTPKYLVTQMGNDKSIKCEQNLGHDTMYWYKQDSKKFLKIMFSYNNKELIINETVPNRFSPKSPDKAHLNLHINSLELGDSAVYFCASSQDTLNYGYTFGSGTRLTVV.

The genes are TRBV28 and TRBJ1-5; D might be TRBD1 (6 bases). The CDR3 loop spans 15 amino acids. Between the trimmed V and J ends, which lost 10 bases and 6 bases, there was a span of 22 bases. CDR1 and CDR2 (germline): MDHEN, SYDVKM. The CDR3 loop reads CAIDDHLGGSQPQHF. CDR3 nucleotides: TGTGCCATCGACGACCATTTGGGGGGCTCTCAGCCCCAGCATTTT.

The chain is built from TRBV18 and TRBJ2-3; 12 nucleotides match TRBD2. V was pared by 8 bases and J by 5 bases, with 11 bases of the junction left unmatched. Germline V gene sequence: CDR1 KGHSH, CDR2 LQKENI. The CDR3 runs to 16 residues. Written as DNA, the CDR3 is TGTGCCAGCACAGCATCGACTAGCGGGAGTGGAGATACGCAGTATTTT. It encodes CASTASTSGSGDTQYF.

There are many counts of this clonotype. This chain uses TRBV29-1 with TRBJ1-2, with D possibly being TRBD1 (6 bases). CDR1 and CDR2 (germline): SQVTM, ANQGSEA. The CDR3 spans 13 residues. The V end was cut by 4 bases, the J end by 11 bases, with 20 bases between. CDR3: CSVVGPDRLRYTF. The CDR3 DNA is TGCAGCGTTGTAGGTCCGGACAGACTGAGATACACCTTC.

This clonotype was detected many times. CDR3 coding DNA: TGTGCCAGCAGCTTAGTGGCATCTAGCGGGGTGGACGGGGAGCTGTTTTTT. Amino acids: CASSLVASSGVDGELFF. The genes are TRBV7-2 and TRBJ2-2, with 9 bases matching TRBD2. The CDR3 extends over 17 amino acids. V shed 1 base and J 7 bases; nucleotides not matched to a gene: 10. Germline V lookup: CDR1 SGHTA, CDR2 FQGNSA. The variable domain in full, completed from reference TRBV7-2 and TRBJ2-2, reads GAGVSQSPSNKVTEKGKDVELRCDPISGHTALYWYRQSLGQGLEFLIYFQGNSAPDKSGLPSDRFSAERTGGSVSTLTIQRTQQEDSAVYLCASSLVASSGVDGELFFGEGSRLTVL.

In the case of this clonotype: With a much larger clone just one base away, this may be a read error. This sequence joins TRBV4-2 and TRBJ2-4; D ambiguous. This CDR3 is built from 14 residues. Germline V gives CDR1 LGHNA, CDR2 YNFKEQ. CDR3 bases: TGTGCCGGCAGCCAGGAAATTGCCAAAAACATTCAGTACTTC. Translation: CAGSQEIAKNIQYF.